This TCR beta chain was recovered during a study of T-cell reconstitution after alpha-beta-depleted transplantation in children. Overall study results and limits: Surviving recipient T cells and thymic progenitors accounted for the high day-60 TCRbeta diversity observed in some patients.

Points on this clonotype: Its antigen is currently unknown.

Unique molecular identifiers were incorporated during preparation of the TCRbeta library. TCRdb passed the PCR reads through MiXCR, listing each CDR3 protein once. The table has 65,000 to 85,000 distinct CDR3 sequences, 9.5% to 13% seen once; the top ten hold under 15%. The CDR3 has 15 residues. The V and J ends lost 7 bases and 1 base respectively, with 17 bases between them. CDR1 is MNHNS, CDR2 SASEGT, per germline. Material: PBMCs, obtained before TCRalphabeta/CD19-depleted stem cell transplant. This receptor was obtained from a boy aged 5 to 17 with acute myeloid leukemia, due to receive a stem cell transplant. The chain is built from TRBV6-1 and TRBJ2-7; tentatively, D is TRBD1 or TRBD2 (5 bases each). Here the CDR3 reads CASTPTGAPSYEQYF. DNA for the CDR3: TGTGCCAGCACGCCTACCGGGGCACCTTCCTACGAGCAGTACTTC.